This T cell receptor (beta chain) comes out of a study of cytomegalovirus exposure and HLA in healthy donors. Notes on the study in general: Available immune exposure information was restricted to CMV serostatus only. A later analysis by the authors found several of the most significant clusters apparently linked to common viral pathogens. In vitro checks showed that a few CMV-associated chains really do target CMV antigens.

The germline CDR1 and CDR2 sequences are SEHNR and FQNEAQ (reference sequence). V was shortened by 0 bases and J by 7 bases, with 12 bases between the two germline ends. The length of the CDR3 is 15 residues. Notes on this clone: Its antigen is still unknown.

PCR used 60 Vbeta primers and 13 Jbeta primers. In the study's own analysis: A follow-up analysis tallied approximately 85 million unique TCR beta chains, roughly 11 million shared. Sequencing was performed with immunoSEQ multiplex PCR; in TCRdb, only in-frame clones are kept and a portion is missing. The V and J calls and clone size were taken over from that table, and D and trimming were inferred from the DNA. Of approximately 120,000 clones in the sample, 17% were seen once. The TCR comes from a female donor in good health and CMV-seropositive. The sequenced sample was PBMCs. This chain links TRBV7-9 with TRBJ1-4; D unresolved. The CDR3 is CASSLADGRLEKLFF. CDR3 nucleotides: TGTGCCAGCAGCTTAGCGGATGGGCGTCTTGAAAAACTGTTTTTT.